This T cell receptor beta chain derives from a study of blood T cell repertoires in COVID-19 (dated by TCRdb to about 2020). Some background on the complete study: Samples from collaborators originated in the United States, Italy and Spain and spanned both the acute and convalescent phases of COVID-19. The prospective study material was composed of cDNA or gDNA derived from T cells, B-cell-depleted T cells, or PBMCs. Deeply sampled blood TCRbeta repertoires from subjects exposed to, actively infected with, or recovered from COVID-19 were included in the dataset. The repertoires were released in a freely available public database intended as a resource for research on the immune response to SARS-CoV-2. Samples were obtained from the ongoing ImmuneRACE study (first 160 participants) and from over a thousand subjects provided by 6 global collaborators. The sample metadata nearly always contained a de-identified subject ID, COVID-19 status, age in years and sex. HLA class I and class II types, where available, came from metadata supplied by the sample provider rather than from assay-based typing. Results the study describes overall, beyond this receptor: The amount of clinical and demographic metadata varied by source and participant and was provided uncurated.

The immunoSEQ Assay, a bias-controlled multiplex PCR, was used to amplify TCRbeta CDR3 regions from genomic DNA. The authors' pipeline ran thus. Within the assay, amplification of reference gene primers was used to estimate how many nucleated cells each sample contained. Sequence reads were collapsed and filtered to measure the absolute abundance of every unique TCRbeta CDR3 rearrangement. For each sample, productive Simpson clonality was calculated as the square root of Simpson's diversity index over productive rearrangements. TCRdb took this table from immuneACCESS and kept in-frame rearrangements with V and J called. Such tables lack part of the clones; where checked against another copy, unresolved V genes explain under half of the gap, and the rest is unexplained. V and J calls and clone size are given by that table; D and trimming were obtained from the DNA. Within this sample are 150,000 to 180,000 clones, with about 79% of them counted one time only. The ten largest make up around 28% of the sample.

Collaborating institutions collected whole blood in K2EDTA tubes following their own protocols. Collaborator samples were shipped for TCRbeta analysis as frozen whole blood, isolated PBMCs, or DNA extracted from either sample type. A word on this clone: The antigen this receptor binds is unknown. No base quality values were provided; no much bigger clone lies one nucleotide off.

This TCR was sampled from a woman aged 60 to 75 with acute or convalescent COVID-19. Source material: peripheral blood.

The nucleotide sequence is given as TGTGCCTGGAGATTAAACACGGACAGGCTGGAAGAAAAACTGTTTTTT. It is translated as CAWRLNTDRLEEKLFF. The rearranged segments are TRBV30 and TRBJ1-4; 7 bases in between match TRBD1. The cysteine opens and the phenylalanine closes a CDR3 of 16 amino acids. Just CDR3 DNA is preserved here, 48 bases in frame from base 1. After removal of 3 bases from V and 8 bases from J, the junction retains 15 bases not matched to a gene. As encoded in the germline V gene (reference sequence), CDR1 is GTSNPN while CDR2 is SVGIG. Supplemented by the reference TRBV30 and TRBJ1-4 proteins around the CDR3, the complete variable domain is SQTIHQWPATLVQPVGSPLSLECTVEGTSNPNLYWYRQAAGRGLQLLFYSVGIGQISSEVPQNLSASRPQDRQFILSSKKLLLSDSGFYLCAWRLNTDRLEEKLFFGSGTQLSVL.